This T cell receptor (beta chain) was sequenced in a study of CD8+ T cells in alopecia areata. cDNA reverse transcribed from extracted RNA served as the sequencing template. Profiled with immunoSEQ multiplex PCR; TCRdb holds only in-frame clones, not every one. The repertoire has about 260,000 clones, around three fifths of them found once; the top ten carry 0.75% to 0.95%. This clone has a handful of counts. The V segment lost 4 bases and the J segment 3 bases; nucleotides outside the gene matches: 10. This CDR3 comprises 16 residues. Indicated treatment: oral pan-JAK inhibitor, 5-10 mg twice daily. The input for sequencing was CD4+ T cells sorted from blood, taken at approximately week 52, from a patient treated with tofacitinib. This sequence was found in a human donor with alopecia areata. The rearrangement links TRBV23-1 to TRBJ1-2; TRBD1 matches at 8 bases. TRBV23-1 belongs to the ORF category, with a function that is uncertain. DNA of the CDR3: TGCGCCAGCAGTCTCTTAATGGGGACAGGTTACTATGGCTACACCTTC. Protein: CASSLLMGTGYYGYTF.